Sequencing of this TCR beta chain was carried out in a study of regulatory T cells in long-lasting Graves disease (dated by TCRdb to the early 2020s). About the investigation overall: To count as having persistent Graves' disease, a patient had to have received antithyroid drug treatment for over 5 years with TSH receptor autoantibodies remaining persistently positive. The study was registered as a clinical trial and conducted in China. Patients with persistent Graves' disease were compared with patients with newly diagnosed Graves' disease using TCR sequencing and RNA sequencing of peripheral blood. A total of some 35 samples underwent TCR sequencing, from about 13 patients with persistent Graves' disease and 20 patients with newly diagnosed Graves' disease. On average, persistent Graves' disease patients in the clinical cohort had been on antithyroid drugs for approximately ten years.

The CDR3 holds 14 amino acids from the cysteine to the phenylalanine. Kept here is only the CDR3 DNA, which spans 42 bases and is read in frame from base 1. CDR1 is given as MNHNS and CDR2 as SASEGT, both from the germline V gene. V is shortened by 6 bases, J by 7 bases, and the region joining them spans 15 bases. Broader findings and caveats from the paper: The study examined only peripheral blood because the primary lesion, thyroid tissue, could not be accessed. More public clonotypes were shared among persistent patients (under 3,000) than among newly diagnosed patients (over 900). Lower TCR Shannon entropy and fewer highly expanded clones were observed in persistent Graves' disease patients than in newly diagnosed patients, which suggested clonal expansion. TRBV28, TRBJ1-2 and TRBJ2-5 were preferentially used in persistent disease, while TRBV20-1 and TRBJ2-1 were favored in newly diagnosed disease. The small sample size was acknowledged by the authors as a limitation that may reduce accuracy. Sequencing and analysis were restricted to the TCR beta chain.

This clonotype was observed at least ten times. Its antigen has not been determined. No clone much larger than this one lies a single base away; base qualities are absent. Library preparation used multiplex PCR. This sample was sequenced with an Illumina HiSeq 4000. TCR beta libraries were built with iRepertoire HTBI primers and Arm-PCR amplification of CDR3 regions. PCR products were gel purified before sequencing. In the paper's pipeline: Gene usage analysis of CDR3 amino acid clonotypes relied on the roughly 58 TRBV and around 13 TRBJ segments identified across samples. COPE and FqMerger were used to merge filtered high-quality paired reads into contigs. BLAST was used to align contigs to IMGT TRBV, TRBD and TRBJ reference genes, with CDR3 defined following IMGT. Clonotypes above 0.1% frequency were classified as highly expanded clones. Shannon entropy was used to measure repertoire diversity, and the Gini coefficient was used to measure V-J evenness. A clonotype was considered public if more than one individual shared it. The public reads were reprocessed in TCRdb via fastp at Q25 and MiXCR, keeping in-frame beta chains. Rows with a matching CDR3 protein are joined into one entry that keeps the most common DNA and genes. In this record, the V and J calls reflect TCRdb's handling and not the investigators' own analysis. The table for this sample lists roughly 450,000 distinct CDR3 sequences; less than 25% of them were counted only once. The ten largest account for approximately 8% of the sample.

The time point tag for this specimen amounts to: persistent/refractory GD, antithyroid drugs over 5 years with positive TRAb. For both TCR sequencing and RNA sequencing, RNA was extracted from PBMCs in TRIzol. The diagnosis of Graves' disease was made according to American Thyroid Association guidelines. Patients were recruited from an endocrinology department in Xi'an, China. Each patient gave roughly 10 milliliters of peripheral blood, collected in an EDTA anticoagulant tube. PBMCs were isolated by Ficoll Paque Plus density gradient separation without further T cell sorting. RNA quality was checked with an Agilent 2100 Bioanalyzer and agarose gel, and concentration with a NanoDrop 2000.

This sequence uses TRBV6-1 and TRBJ2-2; possibly the D gene is TRBD2, per 5 matching bases. This clonotype was obtained from a female donor with Graves disease. Specimen: peripheral blood mononuclear cells (PBMCs), collected when the disease was refractory, from a patient treated with antithyroid drugs. This receptor has the CDR3 CASRATSGHGELFF. The sequenced DNA: TGTGCCAGCAGGGCTACTAGTGGCCACGGGGAGCTGTTTTTT.